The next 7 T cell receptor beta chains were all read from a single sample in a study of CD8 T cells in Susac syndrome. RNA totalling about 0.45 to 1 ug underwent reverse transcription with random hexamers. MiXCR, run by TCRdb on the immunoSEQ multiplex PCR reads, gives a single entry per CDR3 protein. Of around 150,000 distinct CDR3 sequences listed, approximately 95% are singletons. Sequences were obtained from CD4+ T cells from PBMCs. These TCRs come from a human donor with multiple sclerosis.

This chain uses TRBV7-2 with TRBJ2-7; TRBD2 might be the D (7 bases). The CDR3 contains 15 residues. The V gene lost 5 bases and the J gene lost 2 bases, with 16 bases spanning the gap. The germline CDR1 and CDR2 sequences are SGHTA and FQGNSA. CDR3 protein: CASSPGGGRTYEQYF. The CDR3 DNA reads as TGTGCCAGCAGCCCGGGGGGCGGACGAACCTACGAGCAGTACTTC.

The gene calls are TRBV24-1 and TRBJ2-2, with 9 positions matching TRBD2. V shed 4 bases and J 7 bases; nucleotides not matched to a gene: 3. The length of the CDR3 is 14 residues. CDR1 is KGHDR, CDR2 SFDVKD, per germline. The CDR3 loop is CATSEGTSYGELFF. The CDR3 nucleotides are TGTGCCACCAGTGAGGGGACTAGCTACGGGGAGCTGTTTTTT.

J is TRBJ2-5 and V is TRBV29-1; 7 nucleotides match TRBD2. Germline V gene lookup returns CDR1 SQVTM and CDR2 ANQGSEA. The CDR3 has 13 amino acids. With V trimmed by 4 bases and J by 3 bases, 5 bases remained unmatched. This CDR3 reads CSVAGGPKETQYF. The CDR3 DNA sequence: TGCAGCGTTGCGGGAGGCCCTAAAGAGACCCAGTACTTC.

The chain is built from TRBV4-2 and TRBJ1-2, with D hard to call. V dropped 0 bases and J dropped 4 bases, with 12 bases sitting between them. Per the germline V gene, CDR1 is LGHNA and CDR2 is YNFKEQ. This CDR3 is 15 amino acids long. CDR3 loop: CASSQDRTVIYGYTF. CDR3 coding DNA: TGTGCCAGCAGCCAAGACCGGACGGTGATCTATGGCTACACCTTC.

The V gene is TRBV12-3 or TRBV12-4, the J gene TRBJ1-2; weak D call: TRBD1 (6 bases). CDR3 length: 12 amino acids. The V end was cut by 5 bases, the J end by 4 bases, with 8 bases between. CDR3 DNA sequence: TGTGCCAGCAGTCGGGACACCTATGGCTACACCTTC. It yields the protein CASSRDTYGYTF.

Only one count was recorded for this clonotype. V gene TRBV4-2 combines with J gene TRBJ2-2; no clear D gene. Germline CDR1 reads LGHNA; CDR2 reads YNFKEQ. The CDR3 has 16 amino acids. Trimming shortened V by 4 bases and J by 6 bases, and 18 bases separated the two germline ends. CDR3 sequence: CASSPLLRGRAGELFF. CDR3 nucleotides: TGTGCCAGCAGCCCGTTGTTACGTGGAAGGGCCGGGGAGCTGTTTTTT.

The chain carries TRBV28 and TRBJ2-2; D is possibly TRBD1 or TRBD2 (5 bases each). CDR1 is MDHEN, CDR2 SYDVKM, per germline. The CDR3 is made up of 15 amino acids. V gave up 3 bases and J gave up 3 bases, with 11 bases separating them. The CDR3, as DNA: TGTGCCAGCAGTTTCCGGAGAGGGGACACCGGGGAGCTGTTTTTT. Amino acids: CASSFRRGDTGELFF.